Below, 22 T cell receptor beta chains from the same sample are listed, as sequenced in a study of T-cell reconstitution after alpha-beta-depleted transplantation in children. Molecular barcoding with unique molecular identifiers was used for the TCRbeta library. TCRdb independently ran MiXCR on the PCR reads; one entry per CDR3 protein. The sample lists about 200,000 distinct CDR3 sequences; approximately 15% were seen once. The source material was PBMCs from the stem cell graft donor, sampled from the stem cell graft. The receptors derive from a human donor who donated a stem cell graft to a child with acute lymphoblastic leukemia.

The V call is TRBV29-1, the J call TRBJ2-7, with D perhaps given as TRBD1 or TRBD2 (6 bases each). Per germline, CDR1 SQVTM and CDR2 ANQGSEA. The CDR3 covers 13 residues. Trimming left V 7 bases short and J 4 bases short, with 17 bases between. The CDR3: CSARDTGAYEQYF. CDR3 DNA: TGCAGCGCGCGGGACACCGGGGCATACGAGCAGTACTTC.

This clonotype was seen repeatedly, ten times or more. This sequence joins TRBV12-3 or TRBV12-4 and TRBJ2-7; 9 bases align to TRBD1. The CDR3 is 15 amino acids. The V segment lost 6 bases and the J segment 1 base; nucleotides outside the gene matches: 7. CDR3 in DNA: TGTGCCAGCAGAGGGGGGACAGGGAGGTCCTACGAGCAGTACTTC. As protein: CASRGGTGRSYEQYF.

The genes are TRBV5-1 and TRBJ1-1, with 7 bases identical to TRBD1. The CDR3 is 15 residues long. Germline CDR1 reads SGHRS; CDR2 reads YFSETQ. V lost 4 bases to trimming and J lost 2 bases; unmatched junction nucleotides: 8. The DNA for the CDR3 is TGCGCCAGCAGCGCCTCGACAGGGATTAACACTGAAGCTTTCTTT. This sequence encodes CASSASTGINTEAFF.

This clonotype was counted at least ten times. The gene calls are TRBV5-1 and TRBJ1-1; TRBD1 aligns across 7 bases. Per germline, CDR1 SGHRS and CDR2 YFSETQ. Germline trimming cut 4 bases from V and 4 bases from J; bases unmatched to any gene: 10. There are 15 residues in the CDR3. The CDR3 sequence: CASSALYRGGTEAFF. For the CDR3, the DNA is TGCGCCAGCAGCGCCCTGTACAGGGGAGGCACTGAAGCTTTCTTT.

This sequence joins TRBV27 and TRBJ2-1; D may be TRBD2 (7 bases). The V gene lost 3 bases and the J gene lost 4 bases, with 16 bases spanning the gap. The length of the CDR3 is 16 residues. Germline assignment: CDR1 MNHEY and CDR2 SMNVEV (reference sequence). This chain's CDR3 is CASSLGGARSYNEQFF. CDR3 nucleotides: TGTGCCAGCAGTTTGGGGGGGGCCAGGAGTTACAATGAGCAGTTCTTC.

The chain carries TRBV5-1 and TRBJ2-1, with a tentative D call TRBD2 (6 bases). This CDR3 spans 15 amino acids. V lost 4 bases to trimming and J lost 6 bases, with 17 bases between them. Germline V lookup: CDR1 SGHRS, CDR2 YFSETQ. The CDR3 here is CASSPPISSVNEQFF. CDR3 nucleotides: TGCGCCAGCAGCCCTCCGATCTCTAGCGTCAATGAGCAGTTCTTC.

This clonotype came up many times. The chain joins TRBV25-1 to TRBJ1-6; no definite D call. CDR1 and CDR2 from the germline V gene are MGHDK and SYGVNS. V was clipped by 1 base and J by 10 bases, with 11 bases between them. This CDR3 region has 14 residues. The CDR3 DNA is TGTGCCAGCAGTGAATTGGGGATTCGCTCACCCCTCCACTTT. It specifies CASSELGIRSPLHF. The whole variable domain, remainder taken from reference TRBV25-1 and TRBJ1-6, is EADIYQTPRYLVIGTGKKITLECSQTMGHDKMYWYQQDPGMELHLIHYSYGVNSTEKGDLSSESTVSRIRTEHFPLTLESARPSHTSQYLCASSELGIRSPLHFGNGTRLTVT.

This clonotype was counted many times. The rearrangement uses TRBV27 and TRBJ1-1; D is uncertain. Trimming removed 4 bases from V and 0 bases from J, with 9 bases in between. The CDR3 length is 14 residues. The V gene's germline CDR1 is MNHEY and CDR2 SMNVEV (reference sequence). CDR3 DNA: TGTGCCAGCAGTTCCACAAGCCTGAACACTGAAGCTTTCTTT. This codes for CASSSTSLNTEAFF.

This clonotype was detected ten times or more. V is TRBV27 and J is TRBJ1-3; D not certain. The CDR3 is 16 amino acids. Per germline, CDR1 MNHEY and CDR2 SMNVEV (reference sequence). V lost 7 bases to trimming and J lost 0 bases, with 16 bases between them. The CDR3 sequence is CASKPEAYSSGNTIYF. The CDR3 DNA sequence: TGTGCCAGCAAGCCCGAGGCTTATAGCTCTGGAAACACCATATATTTT.

The sample holds many counts of this clonotype. The J gene is TRBJ1-2, the V gene TRBV29-1; no clear D. This CDR3 is 13 amino acids long. CDR1 is SQVTM and CDR2 is ANQGSEA in the germline V gene. Deletions cut 4 bases from V and 4 bases from J, with 13 bases between. Here the CDR3 reads CSVVNGNGYGYTF. CDR3 nucleotide sequence: TGCAGCGTTGTGAACGGGAACGGCTATGGCTACACCTTC.

On this clonotype itself: This may be a read error: a much more frequent sequence differs by one nucleotide. The gene calls are TRBV5-1 and TRBJ2-2, with a tentative D call TRBD1 (6 bases). The CDR3 covers 15 residues. CDR1 and CDR2 (germline): SGHRS, YFSETQ. The CDR3 reads CASSFTGMNTRELFF. CDR3 bases: TGCGCCAGCAGTTTCACAGGGATGAACACCAGGGAGCTGTTTTTT.

This clonotype came up many times. V usage is TRBV10-2 and J usage is TRBJ2-1; D might be TRBD2 (6 bases). The CDR3 is 12 residues long. V was clipped by 8 bases and J by 8 bases, with 13 bases between them. The germline gives CDR1 WSHSY, CDR2 SAAADI. The CDR3 region is CASGTSSDEQFF. The CDR3 nucleotides are TGCGCCAGCGGAACCTCTAGCGATGAGCAGTTCTTC.

This clonotype was seen many times. The V gene is TRBV15, the J gene TRBJ2-3; TRBD2 might be the D (6 bases). The CDR3 length is 16 residues. V dropped 5 bases and J dropped 1 base, with 16 bases sitting between them. Germline CDR1 reads LNHNV; CDR2 reads YYDKDF (reference sequence). This CDR3 is CATSGTRRWGTDTQYF. CDR3 bases: TGTGCCACCAGCGGGACTCGCCGTTGGGGCACAGATACGCAGTATTTT.

The chain is built from TRBV6-1 and TRBJ1-1; perhaps TRBD1 as D (6 bases). The germline V gene has CDR1 MNHNS and CDR2 SASEGT. The CDR3 loop spans 13 amino acids. With 4 bases removed from V and 10 bases from J, the gap between germline ends came to 16 bases. CDR3 amino acids: CASSARGAERAFF. CDR3 nucleotides: TGTGCCAGCAGTGCCCGGGGGGCCGAACGAGCTTTCTTT.

The table lists this clonotype with many counts. The chain is built from TRBV9 and TRBJ2-1; 8 bases are shared with TRBD2. This CDR3 has 15 residues. From germline, CDR1 is SGDLS and CDR2 YYNGEE. Trimming cost V 4 bases and J 9 bases; bases outside gene matches: 12. The CDR3 region is CASSLPGLDDGEQFF. The CDR3 DNA follows: TGTGCCAGCAGCCTGCCGGGACTAGATGATGGTGAGCAGTTCTTC.

This clonotype has at least ten counts. This chain joins TRBV11-3 and TRBJ2-7, with D possibly being TRBD2 (5 bases). V lost 6 bases and J 6 bases, leaving 18 bases between the germline ends. The CDR3 has 14 residues. Germline V gene data show CDR1 as SGHNT and CDR2 as YENEEA. The CDR3 DNA is TGTGCCAGCAGTCCCGCTTCCGAGGCGGGCGAGCAGTACTTC. Encoded protein: CASSPASEAGEQYF.

This clonotype was recorded many times. Here the CDR3 reads CSARDTAGGGTGELFF. CDR3 coding DNA: TGCAGTGCTAGAGATACGGCGGGAGGCGGCACCGGGGAGCTGTTTTTT. The V call is TRBV20-1, the J call TRBJ2-2; 8 positions match TRBD2. The CDR3 contains 16 residues. In germline, CDR1 is DFQATT, CDR2 SNEGSKA (reference sequence). The V and J ends lost 0 bases and 4 bases, in that order; junction bases with no gene match: 7.

This clonotype was recorded many times. J is TRBJ1-1 and V is TRBV5-1, with D perhaps TRBD1 (5 bases). Trimming took off 4 bases at V and 3 bases at J, with 13 bases between the two ends. The CDR3 extends over 14 amino acids. Per germline, CDR1 SGHRS and CDR2 YFSETQ. The CDR3: CASSPQVGDTEAFF. CDR3 nucleotide sequence: TGCGCCAGCAGCCCGCAGGTGGGGGACACTGAAGCTTTCTTT.

This clonotype has ten or more counts. This chain links TRBV5-1 with TRBJ2-2; D is ambiguous. The ends were cut back, 5 bases at V and 6 bases at J, with 14 bases in the middle. This CDR3 is built from 14 residues. Germline V gene data show CDR1 as SGHRS and CDR2 as YFSETQ. The DNA for the CDR3 is TGCGCCAGCAGTAAGAGCCTTGGACCCGGGGAGCTGTTTTTT. Translating gives CASSKSLGPGELFF.

This clonotype was detected ten times or more. The gene calls are TRBV5-1 and TRBJ2-6; D not certain. This CDR3 region has 16 residues. Germline V gene lookup returns CDR1 SGHRS and CDR2 YFSETQ. Trimming removed 4 bases at V and 0 bases at J, with 11 bases between. DNA of the CDR3: TGCGCCAGCAGCATAGCCGACACCTCTGGGGCCAACGTCCTGACTTTC. It is translated as CASSIADTSGANVLTF.

There are a few counts of this clonotype. The V call is TRBV6-1, the J call TRBJ1-5; D unresolved. The germline V and J ends were trimmed by 5 bases and 7 bases, with 15 bases remaining between them. The CDR3 consists of 14 residues. The germline V gene encodes CDR1 MNHNS and CDR2 SASEGT. The CDR3 DNA follows: TGTGCCAGCAGTCGTGATTGGGGATTCCAGCCCCAGCATTTT. It codes for CASSRDWGFQPQHF.

This clonotype was seen repeatedly, ten times or more. V and J are TRBV7-9 and TRBJ2-1; no definite D call. Per the germline V gene, CDR1 is SEHNR and CDR2 is FQNEAQ (reference sequence). Trimming cost V 5 bases and J 3 bases, with 11 bases left between them. CDR3 length equals 14 residues. CDR3 residues: CASSPDLIYNEQFF. CDR3 coding DNA: TGTGCCAGCAGCCCAGACTTGATCTACAATGAGCAGTTCTTC.